These 5 T cell receptor beta chains originate from one sample sequenced in a study of T cell responses to AZD1222 COVID-19 vaccine. Clones were read by immunoSEQ multiplex PCR, and TCRdb kept only the in-frame ones, dropping some. Counted here are 130,000 to 150,000 clones, about 81% occurring once; the ten biggest clones make up 4.1%. Here the sequenced sample was peripheral blood, taken on day 0 of MenACWY control vaccination. All receptors derive from an adult in good health.

The chain recombines TRBV19 with TRBJ1-6; D remains unclear. The CDR3 totals 15 residues. Germline CDR1 LNHDA, CDR2 SQIVND (reference sequence). The germline V and J ends were trimmed by 0 bases and 6 bases, with 9 bases remaining between them. Here the CDR3 reads CASSIDRVTNSPLHF. The CDR3 DNA is TGTGCCAGTAGTATAGATCGGGTAACTAATTCACCCCTCCACTTT. Filled out from reference TRBV19 and TRBJ1-6, the complete variable domain reads DGGITQSPKYLFRKEGQNVTLSCEQNLNHDAMYWYRQDPGQGLRLIYYSQIVNDFQKGDIAEGYSVSREKKESFPLTVTSAQKNPTAFYLCASSIDRVTNSPLHFGNGTRLTVT.

The chain recombines TRBV7-2 with TRBJ2-1; TRBD2 is a possible D gene (5 bases). Germline V CDR1 and CDR2: SGHTA, FQGNSA. Between the trimmed V and J ends, which lost 4 bases and 0 bases, there was a span of 13 bases. This CDR3 contains 16 residues. DNA of the CDR3: TGTGCCAGCAGCTCCGCTCGGGCGGGCTCCTACAATGAGCAGTTCTTC. Its protein is CASSSARAGSYNEQFF.

The sample holds one count of this clone. The chain joins TRBV6-5 to TRBJ2-7, with 7 positions matching TRBD1. V was pared by 6 bases and J by 3 bases, with 5 bases of the junction left unmatched. The CDR3 consists of 13 residues. Per the germline V gene, CDR1 is MNHEY and CDR2 is SVGAGI. The CDR3 DNA is TGTGCCAGCAGACACAGGGACAGCTACGAGCAGTACGTC. Translated, it gives CASRHRDSYEQYV.

The gene calls are TRBV27 and TRBJ1-5, with a tentative D call TRBD1 (5 bases). The germline V gene has CDR1 MNHEY and CDR2 SMNVEV (reference sequence). CDR3 length: 17 amino acids. The germline V and J ends were trimmed by 1 base and 3 bases, with 16 bases remaining between them. Here the CDR3 DNA reads TGTGCCAGCAGTTTATACGGGAGAGGGGTTTCCAATCAGCCCCAGCATTTT. The encoded protein is CASSLYGRGVSNQPQHF.

The chain uses TRBV5-1 and TRBJ2-3; no reliable D call. Germline V gives CDR1 SGHRS, CDR2 YFSETQ. This CDR3 is 13 amino acids long. V dropped 4 bases and J dropped 2 bases, with 8 bases sitting between them. The CDR3 coding sequence is TGCGCCAGCAGCGTTTCCCCCACAGATACGCAGTATTTT. This gives the protein CASSVSPTDTQYF.